This T cell receptor (beta chain) was found in a study of shared clonotypes between healthy human individuals. Study at large: CD4 naive cells filled three plates per donor, CD4 memory three, CD8 naive two and CD8 memory one. Study-level points and caveats: On the whole, naive subsets had larger estimated richness than memory subsets had. Exclusively blood specimens were collected; tissue repertoires likely differ.

J was trimmed by 5 bases and V by 3 bases; bases with no gene match: 10. From germline, CDR1 is KGHSH and CDR2 LQKENI. The CDR3 covers 15 residues. Those who donated, Caucasian adults without exception, all lived in Nashville, Tennessee. Sequencing was performed with immunoSEQ multiplex PCR; in TCRdb, only in-frame clones are kept and a portion is missing. This table has over 400,000 clones, approximately 95% appearing once. Of note for this clone: Antigen: not known.

The sequence came from a woman under 40 in good health. V usage is TRBV18 and J usage is TRBJ2-7; 7 nucleotides align to TRBD2. Sequences were obtained from naive CD4+ T cells sorted from blood. Subset specified: CD45RA+ positively selected. The DNA of the CDR3 is TGTGCCAGCTCACCTCGGGTGGCGGGAGCCCACGAGCAGTACTTC. Translated: CASSPRVAGAHEQYF. The complete variable domain, with remaining parts taken from reference TRBV18 and TRBJ2-7, reads NAGVMQNPRHLVRRRGQEARLRCSPMKGHSHVYWYRQLPEEGLKFMVYLQKENIIDESGMPKERFSAEFPKEGPSILRIQQVVRGDSAAYFCASSPRVAGAHEQYFGPGTRLTVT.